Listed below are T cell receptor beta chains from one sample, sequenced in a study of long-term antiretroviral therapy in people with HIV. Sequencing was performed with immunoSEQ multiplex PCR; in TCRdb, only in-frame clones are kept and a portion is missing. Of 16,000 or so clones detected, around 80% appear once; the ten largest clones hold 4% to 5%. Specimen: unsorted PBMCs, collected 0.1 years before starting antiretroviral therapy. The receptors originated from a man younger than 35 with HIV. CDR3s include the opening cysteine and the closing phenylalanine or tryptophan. Each record gives: D gene, V gene, clone size, J gene, CDR3 DNA, CDR3 protein. D genes are given only for firm matches. Some rows have no size entry. The others give once, few or many, or a class for an expanded clone.

NA	TRBV7-8	NA	TRBJ2-1	TGTGCCAGCAGCTTAGGGGGGATCGGGGACGCGGTCTTC	CASSLGGIGDAVF
TRBD1	TRBV5-8	once	TRBJ2-3	TGTGCCAGCAGCTTTGGACAGGGCACAGATACGCAGTATTTT	CASSFGQGTDTQYF
NA	TRBV13	NA	TRBJ2-7	TGTGCCAGCAGCTCCTCCCTCGGCTCGACTCAAACATTTTACGAGCAGTACTTC	CASSSSLGSTQTFYEQYF
TRBD1	TRBV28	NA	TRBJ1-5	TGTGCCAGCAGTCAATGGACAGGGGCCGATCAGCCCCAGCATTTT	CASSQWTGADQPQHF
NA	TRBV4-3	NA	TRBJ2-5	TGCGCCAGCAGCCAAGCGGAGGGAGAGACCCAGTACTTC	CASSQAEGETQYF
NA	TRBV14	NA	TRBJ2-6	TGTGCCAGCGGACCCCTCGGGACCGCCTCGGCCAACGTCCTGACTTTC	CASGPLGTASANVLTF
TRBD1	TRBV2	NA	TRBJ1-4	TGTGCCAGCAGTATAAGCGTTCGGGGACAGGTTAATGAAAAACTGTTTTTT	CASSISVRGQVNEKLFF
TRBD1	TRBV6-6	once	TRBJ2-5	TGTGCCAGCAGTTACCTGGGACAGAACCAAGAGACCCAGTACTTC	CASSYLGQNQETQYF
NA	TRBV6-1	NA	TRBJ2-3	TGTGCCAGCCAGTATGATACGCAGTATTTT	CASQYDTQYF
TRBD2	TRBV27	few	TRBJ2-2	TGTGCCAGCAGTTACCTCACTAGCGGGAGTTTGAGCACCGGGGAGCTGTTTTTT	CASSYLTSGSLSTGELFF
NA	TRBV7-2	NA	TRBJ1-5	TGTGCCAGCAGCTACAGTAATGCCTCGGACAGACCAGCCAATCAGCCCCAGCATTTT	CASSYSNASDRPANQPQHF
NA	TRBV15	NA	TRBJ1-3	TGTGCGACCTCTACGGGGCCAGGAAACACCATATATTTT	CATSTGPGNTIYF
NA	TRBV11-1	NA	TRBJ2-1	TGTGCCAGCAGCGCCCAGGCACTAGTCCACGAGCAGTTCTTC	CASSAQALVHEQFF
TRBD1	TRBV9	NA	TRBJ1-6	TGTGCCAGCAGCGTAGAAGGACAGGGAGTTAATTCACCCCTCCACTTT	CASSVEGQGVNSPLHF
TRBD1	TRBV5-1	NA	TRBJ1-1	TGCGCCAGCAGTCGGACAGGGGCTTGGAACACTGAAGCTTTCTTT	CASSRTGAWNTEAFF
NA	TRBV5-1	once	TRBJ2-4	TGCGCCAGCAGCTTCAGGGGGAGCGGGGAAAGTGTCATTCAGTACTTC	CASSFRGSGESVIQYF
NA	TRBV11-2	few	TRBJ1-2	TGTGCCAGCAGCTCCCCGCTGACAGTTAAGGTGGATGGCTACACCTTC	CASSSPLTVKVDGYTF
TRBD2	TRBV11-2	NA	TRBJ2-1	TGTGCCAGCAGCTTAGGCTCCAAAAGCGGGACTGAGCAGTTCTTC	CASSLGSKSGTEQFF
NA	TRBV5-1	NA	TRBJ2-7	TGCGCCAGCAGCTCCTCGCCCACCTACGAGCAGTACTTC	CASSSSPTYEQYF
NA	TRBV11-2	NA	TRBJ2-7	TGTGCCAGCAGCTTAGAGGAGGGGTACGAGCAGTACTTC	CASSLEEGYEQYF
TRBD2	TRBV5-5	NA	TRBJ2-2	TGTGCCAGCAGCTTGAGACTAGCGGCCGGGGAGCTGTTTTTT	CASSLRLAAGELFF
TRBD2	TRBV4-3	NA	TRBJ2-1	TGCGCCAGCAGCCAAAGGGCTAGCGGGGGGGCAGATGAGCAGTTCTTC	CASSQRASGGADEQFF
NA	TRBV7-8	NA	TRBJ1-4	TGTGCCAGCAGCTTAGGCGGGACGGCCAATGAAAAACTGTTTTTT	CASSLGGTANEKLFF
TRBD2	TRBV7-8	once	TRBJ2-5	TGTGCCAGCAGCTCGGATAGCGGGATGGGGGAGACCCAGTACTTC	CASSSDSGMGETQYF
NA	TRBV7-9	NA	TRBJ2-7	TGTGCCAGCAGCTTGACCAAATGGGGGTCCTACGAGCAGTACTTC	CASSLTKWGSYEQYF
NA	TRBV7-9	NA	TRBJ1-5	TGTGCCAGCTCCCCTTCTAATCAGCCCCAGCATTTT	CASSPSNQPQHF
NA	TRBV7-2	NA	TRBJ1-4	TGTGCCAGCAGCTCCTATGAAAAACTGTTTTTT	CASSSYEKLFF
TRBD1	TRBV10-3	NA	TRBJ2-7	TGTGCCATCAGTGAGGAGGACAGGGTTAGGTACGAGCAGTACTTC	CAISEEDRVRYEQYF
TRBD1	TRBV5-1	NA	TRBJ2-5	TGCGCCAGCAGCTTGCAGGGGGCTGAGACCCAGTACTTC	CASSLQGAETQYF
NA	TRBV19	NA	TRBJ2-2	TGTGCCAGTAAACGAACAGATAACACCGGGGAGCTGTTTTTT	CASKRTDNTGELFF
TRBD2	TRBV4-3	medium-sized	TRBJ2-1	TGCGCCAGCAGCCAAGCCAGCCTAGCGGGAGGGAATAACAATGAGCAGTTCTTC	CASSQASLAGGNNNEQFF
NA	TRBV12-2	NA	TRBJ2-5	TGTGCAAGTCGCTTAGATACCACCGAAGAGACCCAGTACTTC	CASRLDTTEETQYF
TRBD1	TRBV29-1	NA	TRBJ2-5	TGCAGCGTTGAAGATCGGACAGGGGAACAGACCCAGTACTTC	CSVEDRTGEQTQYF
NA	TRBV6-5	NA	TRBJ1-1	TGTGCCAGCAGTTACGGGGGGGTGAGCACTGAAGCTTTCTTT	CASSYGGVSTEAFF
NA	TRBV13	NA	TRBJ2-7	TGTGCCAGCAGTTCCTCAGGCCGGGGGCGCGAATACGAGCAGTACTTC	CASSSSGRGREYEQYF
TRBD1	TRBV5-1	NA	TRBJ2-7	TGCGCCAGCAGCCTATGGGTGACAGGGGGGAACGACGAGCAGTACTTC	CASSLWVTGGNDEQYF
NA	TRBV6-4	NA	TRBJ2-3	TGTGCCAGCAGTGAGGGACTCACAGATACGCAGTATTTT	CASSEGLTDTQYF
NA	TRBV5-1	NA	TRBJ2-7	TGCGCCAGCAGCACCTTAGCGCGGTCGGGGGAGGAGCAGTACTTC	CASSTLARSGEEQYF
NA	TRBV9	NA	TRBJ2-5	TGTGCCAGCAGCGTAGATTGGACGGGTGAGACCCAGTACTTC	CASSVDWTGETQYF
TRBD2	TRBV2	NA	TRBJ2-2	TGTGCCAGCACGAGGACTAGCGGGAGCCCCGGGGAGCTGTTTTTT	CASTRTSGSPGELFF
TRBD2	TRBV5-1	NA	TRBJ2-1	TGCGCCAGCAGCTTGAGCGGGGGGAGCTACAATGAGCAGTTCTTC	CASSLSGGSYNEQFF
NA	TRBV7-3	NA	TRBJ2-1	TGTGCCAGCAGCTCCCCCGGGGATGAGCAGTTCTTC	CASSSPGDEQFF
TRBD1	TRBV6-4	few	TRBJ2-3	TGTGCCAGCAGTGACGGGACAGGGGGCACAGATACGCAGTATTTT	CASSDGTGGTDTQYF
NA	TRBV7-2	NA	TRBJ1-1	TGTGCCAGCAGCTTAGAGGCGGGGCCCACTGAAGCTTTCTTT	CASSLEAGPTEAFF
TRBD2	TRBV5-4	NA	TRBJ2-5	TGTGCCAGCAGCTTTGGGACTAGCGGGGGGACGGAGACCCAGTACTTC	CASSFGTSGGTETQYF
NA	TRBV6-4	NA	TRBJ2-3	TGTGCCAGCAGCGCCGGCGGAAGCACAGATACGCAGTATTTT	CASSAGGSTDTQYF
NA	TRBV7-8	NA	TRBJ2-7	TGTGCCAGCAGCTTAGTCGGGCAGGGATCCTACGAGCAGTACTTC	CASSLVGQGSYEQYF
TRBD1	TRBV28	once	TRBJ2-2	TGTGCCAGCAGTTCGCCCGGACAGGGATCGGACACCGGGGAGCTGTTTTTT	CASSSPGQGSDTGELFF
NA	TRBV7-9	few	TRBJ1-6	TGTGCCAGCAGCTTAGGTCCCGGGGTTTATAATTCACCCCTCCACTTT	CASSLGPGVYNSPLHF
NA	TRBV7-6	NA	TRBJ1-2	TGTGCCAGCAGCCAAGAAAACACCTTC	CASSQENTF
NA	TRBV6-1	NA	TRBJ1-5	TGTGCCAGCAGTGATGGAATCGGGGATAATCAGCCCCAGCATTTT	CASSDGIGDNQPQHF
NA	TRBV4-3	once	TRBJ2-1	TGCGCCAGCGATCCGACCTCGTACAGGATCAATGAGCAGTTCTTC	CASDPTSYRINEQFF
NA	TRBV2	NA	TRBJ2-2	TGTGCCAGCAGCCTCAGGGGAGAGAACACCGGGGAGCTGTTTTTT	CASSLRGENTGELFF
NA	TRBV13	NA	TRBJ2-3	TGTGCCAGCAGCTTAGTCTGGTCTGATGGAAAAATCACAGATACGCAGTATTTT	CASSLVWSDGKITDTQYF
NA	TRBV5-1	NA	TRBJ2-3	TGCGCCAGCAGAGACGGGAGCACAGATACGCAGTATTTT	CASRDGSTDTQYF